This TCR beta chain was identified in a study of graft-versus-host responses after intestinal transplantation. Study outcomes and limitations: Allograft clonal ratios (graft-versus-host to host-versus-graft) were high in patients who had graft-donor T cell macrochimerism.

For this clone: The antigen remains undetermined.

Profiled with immunoSEQ multiplex PCR; TCRdb holds only in-frame clones, not every one. Here the sample spans about 71,000 clones, around 91% being singletons. CDR1 SGHAT and CDR2 FQNNGV come from the germline V gene. The CDR3 is made up of 15 amino acids. With V trimmed by 5 bases and J by 3 bases, 6 bases remained unmatched. The chain has TRBV11-2 and TRBJ2-7, with 11 bases aligning to TRBD1. Sequenced here: unstimulated CD8+ T cells sorted from spleen or lymph node cells, sampled before intestinal transplant. The source is a human donor who received an intestinal transplant. Here the CDR3 reads CASSHGQGAIYEQYF. In DNA form, the CDR3 reads TGTGCCAGCAGCCATGGACAGGGGGCAATCTACGAGCAGTACTTC.